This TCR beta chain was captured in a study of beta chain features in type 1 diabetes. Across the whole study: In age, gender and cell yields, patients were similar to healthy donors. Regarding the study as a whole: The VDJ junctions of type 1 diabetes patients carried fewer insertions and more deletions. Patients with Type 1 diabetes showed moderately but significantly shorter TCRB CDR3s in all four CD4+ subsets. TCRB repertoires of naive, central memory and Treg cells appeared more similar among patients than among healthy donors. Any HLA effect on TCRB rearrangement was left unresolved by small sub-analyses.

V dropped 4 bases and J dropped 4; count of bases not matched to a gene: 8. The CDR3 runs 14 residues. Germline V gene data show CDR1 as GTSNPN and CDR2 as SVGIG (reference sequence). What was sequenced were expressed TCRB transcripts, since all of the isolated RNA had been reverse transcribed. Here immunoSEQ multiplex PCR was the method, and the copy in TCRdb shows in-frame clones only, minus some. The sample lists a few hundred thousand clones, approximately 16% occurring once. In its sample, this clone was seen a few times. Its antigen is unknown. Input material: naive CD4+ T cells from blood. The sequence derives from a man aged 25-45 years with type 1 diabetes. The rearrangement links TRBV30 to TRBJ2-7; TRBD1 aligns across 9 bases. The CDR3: CAWKQGAHGYEQYF. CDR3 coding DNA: TGTGCCTGGAAACAGGGGGCCCATGGGTACGAGCAGTACTTC.